The 28 T cell receptor beta chains listed next were all sequenced from one sample in a study of blood T cells in healthy people across ages. With a J-beta primer mix and a sample-barcoded 5' primer, a second PCR ran 7 to 11 cycles. One entry per CDR3 protein, called by TCRdb with MiXCR from the 5' RACE reads. Of 1.5 million to 2 million distinct CDR3 sequences in the sample, approximately 30% were seen once. The sequenced sample was blood. These receptor sequences come from a woman younger than 45 in good health.

This clonotype was detected a few times. A read error may be the cause here, since a much bigger clone is one base away. The chain couples TRBV20-1 to TRBJ2-5, with D uncertain. Per germline, CDR1 DFQATT and CDR2 SNEGSKA (reference sequence). The CDR3 contains 13 residues. The ends were cut back, 2 bases at V and 1 base at J, with 8 bases in the middle. CDR3 loop: CSARMIGQETQYF. Written as DNA, the CDR3 is TGCAGTGCTAGAATGATAGGCCAAGAGACCCAGTACTTC.

This clonotype was detected only a few times. V is TRBV2 and J is TRBJ2-7; D possibly corresponds to TRBD1 (6 bases). CDR1 is SNHLY and CDR2 is FYNNEI in the germline V gene. Trimming pared 10 bases from V and 3 bases from J, leaving 13 bases between. CDR3 length: 12 residues. The CDR3, as DNA: TGTGCCACTCGACAGGCCAGCTACGAGCAGTACTTC. The encoded protein is CATRQASYEQYF.

This clonotype was seen repeatedly, ten times or more. The rearrangement joins TRBV5-1 to TRBJ2-1; TRBD2 matches at 14 bases. The V gene end was trimmed by 3 bases and the J gene end by 8 bases; junction bases not matched to a gene: 10. Germline V CDR1 and CDR2: SGHRS, YFSETQ. The CDR3 is 17 residues long. In DNA form, the CDR3 reads TGCGCCAGCAGCTCGGGACTAGCGGGGGCCCTCTCCGATGAGCAGTTCTTC. Amino acids: CASSSGLAGALSDEQFF.

The CDR3 here is CASSLVEGWDTQYF. CDR3 DNA: TGCGCCAGCAGCTTGGTGGAGGGATGGGATACGCAGTATTTT. The chain recombines TRBV5-1 with TRBJ2-3; a possible D gene is TRBD2 (6 bases). This CDR3 region has 14 residues. Per germline, CDR1 SGHRS and CDR2 YFSETQ. V lost 0 bases and J lost 6, with 11 bases in between. The entire variable domain, with the rest obtained from reference TRBV5-1 and TRBJ2-3, is as follows: KAGVTQTPRYLIKTRGQQVTLSCSPISGHRSVSWYQQTPGQGLQFLFEYFSETQRNKGNFPGRFSGRQFSNSRSEMNVSTLELGDSALYLCASSLVEGWDTQYFGPGTRLTVL.

This clonotype was detected a few times. The genes are TRBV5-1 and TRBJ2-5; TRBD1 is a possible D gene (5 bases). Germline lookup yields CDR1 SGHRS and CDR2 YFSETQ. CDR3 length equals 14 residues. V was trimmed by 0 bases and J by 2 bases, leaving 8 bases between them. The CDR3 protein is CASSLATVQETQYF. CDR3 coding DNA: TGCGCCAGCAGCTTGGCGACAGTACAAGAGACCCAGTACTTC. The complete variable domain, with remaining parts taken from reference TRBV5-1 and TRBJ2-5, reads KAGVTQTPRYLIKTRGQQVTLSCSPISGHRSVSWYQQTPGQGLQFLFEYFSETQRNKGNFPGRFSGRQFSNSRSEMNVSTLELGDSALYLCASSLATVQETQYFGPGTRLLVL.

This clonotype came up many times. This chain joins TRBV28 and TRBJ2-5, with TRBD2 matching 13 bases. V was clipped by 5 bases and J by 4 bases; unmatched bases: 7. Germline values: CDR1 MDHEN, CDR2 SYDVKM. This CDR3 region has 16 residues. The CDR3 protein is CASSLRTSGGRETQYF. The CDR3 coding sequence is TGTGCCAGCAGTCTCCGGACTAGCGGGGGCAGAGAGACCCAGTACTTC.

The rearrangement links TRBV6-5 to TRBJ1-6; unclear D gene. V gave up 3 bases and J gave up 10 bases, with 10 bases separating them. The CDR3 covers 13 residues. CDR1 MNHEY and CDR2 SVGAGI come from the germline V gene. The CDR3 DNA reads TGTGCCAGCAGTTATTTGGGTGGGTCACCCCTCCACTTT. Residues: CASSYLGGSPLHF.

This clonotype was found many times. The chain employs TRBV29-1 and TRBJ2-7; 10 bases agree with TRBD2. Looked up from germline, CDR1 is SQVTM and CDR2 is ANQGSEA. This CDR3 is built from 14 residues. V shed 7 bases and J 6 bases; nucleotides not matched to a gene: 12. CDR3 nucleotides: TGCAGCGCCGCACCACTAGCGGGGACCGTCGAGCAGTACTTC. Encoded protein: CSAAPLAGTVEQYF.

The chain combines TRBV20-1 with TRBJ1-5; D is unresolved. The CDR3 loop spans 13 amino acids. V gave up 3 bases and J gave up 9 bases, with 15 bases separating them. Germline lookup yields CDR1 DFQATT and CDR2 SNEGSKA (reference sequence). In DNA form, the CDR3 reads TGCAGTGCTAGGGCCTGGACCGCCCGGCCCCAGCATTTT. This gives the protein CSARAWTARPQHF.

V is TRBV20-1 and J is TRBJ2-1, with TRBD2 matching over 9 bases. CDR1 and CDR2 (germline): DFQATT, SNEGSKA (reference sequence). V was pared by 5 bases and J by 7 bases, with 12 bases of the junction left unmatched. The length of the CDR3 is 15 residues. CDR3 sequence (DNA): TGCAGTGCTGGACAAGCGGGAGGTGGGACAAATGAGCAGTTCTTC. Its translation is CSAGQAGGGTNEQFF.

This clonotype was counted at least ten times. The V call is TRBV27, the J call TRBJ2-1; no clear D. This CDR3 is 16 amino acids long. Germline V gives CDR1 MNHEY, CDR2 SMNVEV (reference sequence). The V end was cut by 2 bases, the J end by 4 bases, with 15 bases between. CDR3 in DNA: TGTGCCAGCAGTTTACGTCCCGATATGAGATACAATGAGCAGTTCTTC. It is translated as CASSLRPDMRYNEQFF.

The V gene is TRBV30, the J gene TRBJ2-7, with D possibly TRBD2 on 6 matching bases. Germline values: CDR1 GTSNPN, CDR2 SVGIG (reference sequence). The CDR3 length is 16 residues. Deletions cut 2 bases from V and 1 base from J, with 18 bases between. The CDR3 is CAWSSYRDWPSYEQYF. The CDR3 nucleotides read TGTGCCTGGAGTTCTTACCGGGACTGGCCTTCCTACGAGCAGTACTTC.

In this sample, this clonotype turned up a few times. The chain uses TRBV5-1 and TRBJ2-1; 13 nucleotides align to TRBD2. The CDR3 runs to 17 residues. CDR1 SGHRS and CDR2 YFSETQ come from the germline V gene. Unmatched junction bases numbered 10, after V lost 1 base and J lost 9 bases. The CDR3 bases are TGCGCCAGCAGCTTGTCACTAGCGGGGGGGCCTTTACTTGAGCAGTTCTTC. Translating it yields CASSLSLAGGPLLEQFF.

The V and J genes are TRBV28 and TRBJ1-5, with D maybe TRBD1 (5 bases). Deletions cut 7 bases from V and 7 bases from J, with 14 bases between. This CDR3 region has 13 residues. Looked up from germline, CDR1 is MDHEN and CDR2 is SYDVKM. CDR3 in amino acids: CASTWGVWQPQHF. The CDR3 DNA sequence: TGTGCCAGCACCTGGGGGGTATGGCAGCCCCAGCATTTT.

This clonotype has a handful of counts. V and J are TRBV4-3 and TRBJ1-1, with a weak D call TRBD1 (5 bases). This CDR3 region has 14 residues. Germline CDR1 is LGHNA and CDR2 is YSLEER. Trimming removed 2 bases at V and 5 bases at J, with 12 bases between. The CDR3 DNA is TGCGCCAGCAGCCAAACGGCGGGGGAAACTGAAGCTTTCTTT. Translated: CASSQTAGETEAFF.

This clonotype was seen repeatedly, ten times or more. CDR3 bases: TGCAGCGTTGTTGTGGGGAACTCGAACACTGAAGCTTTCTTT. As protein: CSVVVGNSNTEAFF. The J gene is TRBJ1-1, the V gene TRBV29-1, with unresolved D. Germline loops: CDR1 SQVTM, CDR2 ANQGSEA. This CDR3 region has 14 residues. Trimming stripped 4 bases from V and 1 base from J, with 13 bases between.

This chain connects TRBV6-2 or TRBV6-3 to TRBJ1-1; D is ambiguous. Germline CDR1 MNHEY, CDR2 SVGEGT. CDR3 length: 13 amino acids. Trimming took 6 bases from V and 5 from J, leaving 13 bases between them. The CDR3: CASSSDWGTEAFF. The CDR3 DNA sequence: TGTGCCAGCAGCTCCGACTGGGGAACTGAAGCTTTCTTT.

This clonotype appeared many times. The rearrangement uses TRBV29-1 and TRBJ2-3; no definite D call. CDR1 is SQVTM, CDR2 ANQGSEA, per germline. CDR3 size: 12 residues. V lost 3 bases and J lost 7, with 11 bases in between. This chain's CDR3 is CSVEKRANTQYF. CDR3 nucleotides: TGCAGCGTTGAGAAGCGAGCGAATACGCAGTATTTT.

The V and J genes are TRBV7-3 and TRBJ2-5; 10 bases line up with TRBD2. The CDR3 covers 15 residues. With 2 bases clipped from V and 4 bases from J, the junction kept 4 bases outside the gene matches. CDR1 and CDR2 (germline): SGHTA, FQGTGA. This chain's CDR3 is CASSLGLAAGETQYF. The CDR3 DNA reads TGTGCCAGCAGCTTAGGACTAGCGGCGGGAGAGACCCAGTACTTC.

This chain joins TRBV6-5 and TRBJ2-7, with TRBD2 identical over 7 bases. The V and J ends lost 4 bases and 0 bases, in that order; junction bases with no gene match: 9. CDR3 length: 16 residues. Looked up from germline, CDR1 is MNHEY and CDR2 is SVGAGI. The CDR3 region is CASSSRSSGNSYEQYF. CDR3 coding DNA: TGTGCCAGCAGTTCCCGTTCTAGCGGAAACTCCTACGAGCAGTACTTC.

The J gene is TRBJ2-3, the V gene TRBV9; 12 positions match TRBD1. The junction had 14 bases not matched to a gene; V was cut back by 3 bases and J by 6 bases. CDR1 and CDR2 from the germline V gene are SGDLS and YYNGEE. The CDR3 totals 18 residues. CDR3 loop: CASSGDPERDRGLDTQYF. CDR3 nucleotide sequence: TGTGCCAGCAGCGGAGATCCCGAGAGGGACAGGGGGCTGGATACGCAGTATTTT.

The chain uses TRBV6-1 and TRBJ2-5; TRBD2 matches 11 bases. The trim removed 6 bases at V and 5 bases at J, leaving 8 bases unmatched. The germline gives CDR1 MNHNS, CDR2 SASEGT. The CDR3 sequence is 15 residues long. The CDR3 DNA reads TGTGCCAGCAGCATATATAGCGGGGGGGCCGAGACCCAGTACTTC. Protein: CASSIYSGGAETQYF.

This sequence joins TRBV3-1 and TRBJ1-2; 9 bases map to TRBD1. CDR3 length equals 13 residues. Losses at the gene ends were 7 bases for V and 7 bases for J; bases not matched to a gene: 7. Germline values: CDR1 LGHDT, CDR2 YNNKEL (reference sequence). In nucleotides, the CDR3 is TGTGCCAGCACTACAGGGGGCCAAAGTGGCTACACCTTC. Protein: CASTTGGQSGYTF.

With regard to this clonotype: At one end the junction does not follow the germline gene, possibly because of a read error. The chain links TRBV25-1 to TRBJ2-4, with D maybe TRBD2 (7 bases). The J call is uncertain, as TRBJ2-7 better fits the DNA end. The CDR3 runs 15 residues. Germline CDR1 and CDR2: MGHDK and SYGVNS. The CDR3 is CASSGGGGLSHEQYF. The CDR3 DNA follows: TGTGCCAGCAGCGGAGGGGGGGGCCTCTCCCACGAGCAGTACTTC.

The rearrangement links TRBV20-1 to TRBJ1-1; D remains unclear. Trimming cost V 6 bases and J 3 bases, with 8 bases left between them. Germline V gene data show CDR1 as DFQATT and CDR2 as SNEGSKA (reference sequence). The CDR3 consists of 11 residues. The CDR3 DNA is TGCAGTGCCAAAGGCCACACTGAAGCTTTCTTT. It specifies CSAKGHTEAFF.

The V call is TRBV7-6, the J call TRBJ2-5, with 7 positions matching TRBD2. Germline assignment: CDR1 SGHVS and CDR2 FNYEAQ. The CDR3 has 16 residues. The V gene end was trimmed by 4 bases and the J gene end by 11 bases; junction bases not matched to a gene: 19. The CDR3 DNA reads as TGTGCCAGCAGCTCACTTAGCGGGCGCACCTACAATGAGCAGTACTTC. This encodes CASSSLSGRTYNEQYF.

The CDR3 sequence is CSAGRDRSYEQYF. For the CDR3, the DNA is TGCAGTGCTGGCCGGGACAGATCCTACGAGCAGTACTTC. V gene TRBV20-1 combines with J gene TRBJ2-4; 7 bases are a match to TRBD1. The closer fit of TRBJ2-7 to the DNA end suggests the J call may be wrong. The CDR3 is 13 residues long. Germline lookup yields CDR1 DFQATT and CDR2 SNEGSKA (reference sequence).

With respect to this clonotype: This may be a read error, as it is one base from a much larger clone. V usage is TRBV4-1 and J usage is TRBJ2-3; TRBD1 might be the D (7 bases). Looked up from germline, CDR1 is MGHRA and CDR2 is YSYEKL. V shed 4 bases and J shed 0 bases, with 20 bases lying between them. CDR3 length: 18 amino acids. In DNA form, the CDR3 reads TGCGCCAGCAGCCGACTTCTTAAGACAGGGACTAGCACAGATACGCAGTATTTT. Translating gives CASSRLLKTGTSTDTQYF.